This TCR beta chain was obtained from a study of blood T cell repertoires in COVID-19. Germline CDR1 reads LGHNA; CDR2 reads YNFKEQ. The CDR3 consists of 16 residues. The trim removed 3 bases at V and 2 bases at J, leaving 5 bases unmatched. This clone has a single count. Sequencing used immunoSEQ multiplex PCR; TCRdb keeps in-frame clones, though not all of them. Here the sample spans about 300,000 clones, roughly 86% being singletons. All exposed participants met a person with COVID-19 within 2 weeks before entering the study. The chain joins TRBV4-2 to TRBJ2-1; 9 bases are a match to TRBD2. This sequence was found in a woman between 45 and 65 years old who had been exposed to COVID-19. Sequenced material: PBMCs or T cells enriched from blood (not recorded which). CDR3 DNA sequence: TGTGCCAGCAGCCACGGAAGCGGGGGGACCTACAATGAGCAGTTCTTC. Translated: CASSHGSGGTYNEQFF.